The clone carrying this TCR beta chain was seen more than once but under ten times. Combining a sample-barcoded 5' primer with a J-beta primer mix, a second PCR ran for about 6 to 11 cycles. TCRdb ran MiXCR on the 5' RACE reads and lists one entry per CDR3 protein. The repertoire holds almost 300,000 distinct CDR3 sequences, with roughly 26% as singletons. These data come from a study of blood T cells in healthy people across ages. Across the study: In model experiments, template switching was able to capture about one barcoded beta molecule for every two T cells that were present.

Germline V gene data show CDR1 as SQVTM and CDR2 as ANQGSEA. This CDR3 is built from 11 residues. Trimming took off 4 bases at V and 10 bases at J, with 11 bases between the two ends. This chain connects TRBV29-1 to TRBJ2-1; D could derive from TRBD1 or TRBD2 (5 bases each). The TCR comes from a woman in her 70s in good health. Sequencing was performed on blood. The chain's CDR3 is CSVVWGWEQFF. The CDR3 nucleotides are TGCAGCGTTGTCTGGGGGTGGGAGCAGTTCTTC.